Following are 17 T cell receptor beta chains from one sample sequenced in a study of blood T cell repertoires in COVID-19. Profiled with immunoSEQ multiplex PCR; TCRdb holds only in-frame clones, not every one. This sample carries roughly 300,000 clones, about four fifths of them seen once, and the ten largest clones take around 3.2%. Sequencing was carried out using peripheral blood. All receptors come from a woman aged 55-69 years with active or convalescent COVID-19.

V gene TRBV6-5 combines with J gene TRBJ2-2; TRBD1 agrees at 11 bases. Germline lookup yields CDR1 MNHEY and CDR2 SVGAGI. This CDR3 has 14 residues. The V segment lost 9 bases and the J segment 5 bases; nucleotides outside the gene matches: 5. CDR3 coding DNA: TGTGCCAGTGTCCGGGACAGGGGGACCGGGGAGCTGTTTTTT. It translates to CASVRDRGTGELFF.

The chain couples TRBV11-2 to TRBJ1-2, with 8 bases identical to TRBD1. The CDR3 contains 13 residues. Per the germline V gene, CDR1 is SGHAT and CDR2 is FQNNGV. V lost 6 bases to trimming and J lost 6 bases; unmatched junction nucleotides: 6. The CDR3 DNA sequence: TGTGCCAGCAGTAGTGACAGGGGCAATGGCTACACCTTC. This gives the protein CASSSDRGNGYTF.

This chain links TRBV19 with TRBJ1-3; TRBD1 might be the D (5 bases). The length of the CDR3 is 17 residues. Trimming removed 1 base from V and 2 bases from J, with 15 bases in between. Per the germline V gene, CDR1 is LNHDA and CDR2 is SQIVND (reference sequence). The CDR3: CASSIGGTALPGNTIYF. The CDR3 DNA follows: TGTGCCAGTAGTATAGGAGGGACTGCCCTTCCTGGAAACACCATATATTTT.

This sequence joins TRBV6-2 or TRBV6-3 and TRBJ2-5; 10 bases are a match to TRBD2. The germline V gene encodes CDR1 MNHEY and CDR2 SVGEGT. The CDR3 runs 16 residues. The V gene end was trimmed by 2 bases and the J gene end by 5 bases; junction bases not matched to a gene: 8. The CDR3 DNA sequence: TGTGCCAGCAGTTACCCCCAAACTAGCGGGGAGGAGACCCAGTACTTC. Protein product: CASSYPQTSGEETQYF.

CDR3 DNA: TGTGCCAGCAGCTTAGGTGCGGCTAGCTGGGAGACCCAGTACTTC. Translated, it gives CASSLGAASWETQYF. The J gene is TRBJ2-5, the V gene TRBV7-7; perhaps TRBD2 as D (5 bases). Germline V CDR1 and CDR2: SSHAT, FNYEAQ (reference sequence). V was shortened by 1 base and J by 5 bases, with 14 bases between the two germline ends. The CDR3 totals 15 residues.

The V call is TRBV5-1, the J call TRBJ1-2; tentatively, D is TRBD1 (6 bases). V lost 0 bases, J lost 6 bases, and 15 bases lay in between. From germline, CDR1 is SGHRS and CDR2 YFSETQ. The CDR3 contains 15 residues. CDR3 protein: CASSLGQALADGYTF. CDR3 nucleotide sequence: TGCGCCAGCAGCTTGGGACAGGCCTTAGCCGATGGCTACACCTTC.

The chain recombines TRBV19 with TRBJ2-1, with D perhaps TRBD2 (5 bases). Germline-derived CDR1 and CDR2 are LNHDA and SQIVND (reference sequence). V was trimmed by 10 bases and J by 0 bases, leaving 16 bases between them. This CDR3 region has 15 residues. This chain's CDR3 is CATADWQSSYNEQFF. In nucleotides, the CDR3 is TGTGCCACCGCGGACTGGCAGAGCTCCTACAATGAGCAGTTCTTC.

The rearrangement uses TRBV19 and TRBJ2-1; the match to TRBD1 covers 10 bases. Germline values: CDR1 LNHDA, CDR2 SQIVND (reference sequence). With 3 bases clipped from V and 9 bases from J, the junction kept 8 bases outside the gene matches. The length of the CDR3 is 15 residues. The CDR3 nucleotides are TGTGCCAGTAGTATGGGGTTCGGACAGGGGGGTGAGCAGTTCTTC. Translated, it gives CASSMGFGQGGEQFF.

The chain uses TRBV29-1 and TRBJ1-1, with TRBD1 as a possible D gene (6 bases). CDR1 is SQVTM and CDR2 is ANQGSEA in the germline V gene. V dropped 6 bases and J dropped 5 bases, with 19 bases sitting between them. The CDR3 contains 14 residues. The chain's CDR3 is CSVTSNPGETEAFF. In DNA form, the CDR3 reads TGCAGCGTGACCTCAAACCCAGGGGAGACTGAAGCTTTCTTT.

The chain employs TRBV5-4 and TRBJ2-7, with 7 positions matching TRBD1. Trimming cost V 0 bases and J 6 bases; bases outside gene matches: 9. The CDR3 runs 15 residues. Germline values: CDR1 SGHNT, CDR2 YYREEE (reference sequence). DNA of the CDR3: TGTGCCAGCAGCTTGGCAGGGGGTCAGGATAGCGAGCAGTACTTC. Its protein product is CASSLAGGQDSEQYF. Drawing the rest from reference TRBV5-4 and TRBJ2-7, the complete variable domain is ETGVTQSPTHLIKTRGQQVTLRCSSQSGHNTVSWYQQALGQGPQFIFQYYREEENGRGNFPPRFSGLQFPNYSSELNVNALELDDSALYLCASSLAGGQDSEQYFGPGTRLTVT.

The J gene is TRBJ1-6, the V gene TRBV5-1; 8 bases agree with TRBD1. In germline, CDR1 is SGHRS, CDR2 YFSETQ. The CDR3 has 13 amino acids. Losses at the gene ends were 7 bases for V and 10 bases for J; bases not matched to a gene: 7. CDR3 sequence (DNA): TGCGCCAGCGAGGACAGGGAAAGATCACCCCTCCACTTT. This codes for CASEDRERSPLHF.

This clone was found a few times. This chain joins TRBV6-6 and TRBJ1-2; D call uncertain. V was trimmed by 2 bases and J by 6 bases, leaving 16 bases between them. The CDR3 loop spans 15 amino acids. The germline V gene has CDR1 MNHNY and CDR2 SVGAGI (reference sequence). The CDR3 spells CASSYTGSIGDGYTF. As DNA, the CDR3 is TGTGCCAGCAGTTACACGGGGTCTATCGGGGATGGCTACACCTTC.

The V gene is TRBV11-2, the J gene TRBJ2-7; tentative D call: TRBD2 (5 bases). The V and J ends lost 5 bases and 4 bases respectively, with 27 bases between them. There are 18 residues in the CDR3. Germline V gene sequence: CDR1 SGHAT, CDR2 FQNNGV. Written as DNA, the CDR3 is TGTGCCAGCAGCACCCACCTCGGCTTAACCCCGGCGGGTTACGAGCAGTACTTC. It encodes CASSTHLGLTPAGYEQYF. Combining the CDR3 with reference TRBV11-2 and TRBJ2-7 gives the whole variable domain EAGVAQSPRYKIIEKRQSVAFWCNPISGHATLYWYQQILGQGPKLLIQFQNNGVVDDSQLPKDRFSAERLKGVDSTLKIQPAKLEDSAVYLCASSTHLGLTPAGYEQYFGPGTRLTVT.

The chain links TRBV7-9 to TRBJ2-7; D gene ambiguous. Trimming removed 4 bases from V and 4 bases from J, with 5 bases in between. The germline CDR1 and CDR2 sequences are SEHNR and FQNEAQ (reference sequence). The CDR3 totals 11 residues. The CDR3 sequence is CASSSQYEQYF. The CDR3 nucleotides are TGTGCCAGCAGCTCCCAGTACGAGCAGTACTTC.

This clone has only a few counts. The V and J genes are TRBV19 and TRBJ2-7; the D is unclear. Germline V gene sequence: CDR1 LNHDA, CDR2 SQIVND (reference sequence). Trimming took off 6 bases at V and 2 bases at J, with 11 bases between the two ends. This CDR3 spans 13 amino acids. The CDR3 DNA is TGTGCCAGTAGCCTCGGTTTGGCCTACGAGCAGTACTTC. Its translation: CASSLGLAYEQYF.

This clone was recorded a few times. The chain is built from TRBV7-3 and TRBJ2-2; 7 bases are a match to TRBD2. With V trimmed by 3 bases and J by 10 bases, 2 bases remained unmatched. Per germline, CDR1 SGHTA and CDR2 FQGTGA. The CDR3 extends over 12 amino acids. CDR3 sequence (DNA): TGTGCCAGCAGCTTGAGCGGGGCGGAGCTGTTTTTT. Protein sequence: CASSLSGAELFF.

The CDR3 bases are TGTGCCAGCAGCCAAGGCCTTGTACGGGGGGGCCGTGTGTACGAGCAGTACTTC. This sequence encodes CASSQGLVRGGRVYEQYF. V and J are TRBV3-1 (or the pseudogene TRBV3-2) and TRBJ2-7, with TRBD2 matching over 8 bases. After removal of 1 base from V and 4 bases from J, the junction contained 15 bases not matched to a gene. The germline CDR1 and CDR2 sequences are LGHDT and YNNKEL (reference sequence). The length of the CDR3 is 18 residues.